This T cell receptor (beta chain) comes out of a study of blood T cell repertoires in COVID-19. Study-wide context: COVID-19 samples from acute and convalescent phases originated in the United States, Italy and Spain. Nucleic acid was either cDNA or gDNA, and it came from T cells, B-cell-depleted T cells, or PBMCs.

Source study methods: The authors estimated nucleated cell counts from reference gene primer amplification. Clones were read by immunoSEQ multiplex PCR, and TCRdb kept only the in-frame ones, dropping some. V and J calls and clone size follow that table, whereas D and trimming were derived from the DNA. The table has around 100,000 clones, about 83% seen once. CDR1 and CDR2 from the germline V gene are MNHNS and SASEGT. V gave up 0 bases and J gave up 4 bases; unmatched junction bases: 8. The CDR3 spans 16 residues. The V call is TRBV6-1, the J call TRBJ1-2; 7 bases fit TRBD1. The source of this sequence is a human donor in a cohort sampled during active COVID-19. The sample was peripheral blood. The CDR3 loop is CASSEASGTAIYGYTF. For the CDR3, the DNA is TGTGCCAGCAGTGAAGCGTCGGGGACAGCGATCTATGGCTACACCTTC.